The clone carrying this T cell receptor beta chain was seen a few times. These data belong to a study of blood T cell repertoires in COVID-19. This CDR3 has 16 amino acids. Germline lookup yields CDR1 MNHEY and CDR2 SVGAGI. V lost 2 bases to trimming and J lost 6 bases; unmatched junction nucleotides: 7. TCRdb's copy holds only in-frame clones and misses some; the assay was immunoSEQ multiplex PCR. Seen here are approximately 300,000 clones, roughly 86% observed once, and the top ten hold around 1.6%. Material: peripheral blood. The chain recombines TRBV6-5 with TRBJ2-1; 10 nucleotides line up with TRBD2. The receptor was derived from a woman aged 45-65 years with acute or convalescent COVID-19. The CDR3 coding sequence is TGTGCCAGCAGTTACCCCCTAGCGGGAGTCGGCAATGAGCAGTTCTTC. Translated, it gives CASSYPLAGVGNEQFF.